These T cell receptor beta chains were read from a single sample in a study of blood T cell repertoires in COVID-19. The repertoire was sequenced with immunoSEQ multiplex PCR; TCRdb's copy has only in-frame clones and lacks some. This table has about 220,000 clones, around 75% appearing once. The sequencing sample was made of peripheral blood. Receptor source: a human donor in a cohort sampled during active COVID-19. Both conserved end residues are part of each CDR3. Each record gives: V gene, D gene, clone size, J gene, CDR3 DNA, CDR3 protein. The D gene is left open where the match is weak. Expanded clones are given a class, and other clones once, few, many or no size at all.

TRBV9,-,-,TRBJ1-5,TGTGCCAGCAGCGTCGGTAATAATCAGCCCCAGCATTTT,CASSVGNNQPQHF
TRBV6-2/TRBV6-3,-,-,TRBJ1-3,TGTGCCAGCAGTTACGCCGGACAGCTAAACACCATATATTTT,CASSYAGQLNTIYF
TRBV7-2,-,once,TRBJ1-1,TGTGCCAGCAGCTTATTGTCGGGAGACACTGAAGCTTTCTTT,CASSLLSGDTEAFF
TRBV7-2,TRBD1,-,TRBJ1-5,TGTGCCAGCAGCCGGGGACAGCCAGCGGGTCAGCCCCAGCATTTT,CASSRGQPAGQPQHF
TRBV6-5,-,once,TRBJ2-7,TGTGCCAGCAGCCGGGGACTCTACGAGCAGTACTTC,CASSRGLYEQYF
TRBV7-9,-,-,TRBJ1-1,TGTGCCAGCCGGCCAGGGATGAACACTGAAGCTTTCTTT,CASRPGMNTEAFF
TRBV3-1/TRBV3-2,-,-,TRBJ2-7,TGTGCCAGCAGACGTACTGAGATTCCCTACGAGCAGTACTTC,CASRRTEIPYEQYF
TRBV19,-,-,TRBJ2-7,TGTGCCAGTAGTACGACTGCGGTGGCTTCCTACGAGCAGTACTTC,CASSTTAVASYEQYF
TRBV28,TRBD2,-,TRBJ2-7,TGTGCCAGCAGTTCCTGGACTAGCGGGAGGTATTACGAGCAGTACTTC,CASSSWTSGRYYEQYF
TRBV5-1,TRBD1,-,TRBJ1-2,TGCGCCAGCAGCTGGGGGACAGGGGGGAACTATGGCTACACCTTC,CASSWGTGGNYGYTF
TRBV5-1,-,-,TRBJ2-5,TGCGCCAGCAGCTTTGCGGGGCCCCAAGAGACCCAGTACTTC,CASSFAGPQETQYF
TRBV7-2,TRBD2,-,TRBJ2-7,TGTGCCAGCAGCAAGACCGGGACTAGTGGGGTCTACGAGCAGTACTTC,CASSKTGTSGVYEQYF
TRBV28,-,-,TRBJ1-1,TGTGCCAGCAGTTTGGCGGGGGGCACTGAAGCTTTCTTT,CASSLAGGTEAFF
TRBV30,TRBD2,-,TRBJ2-7,TGTGCCTGGAGACGACTAGCGGCGGCAGGCGAGCAGTACTTC,CAWRRLAAAGEQYF
TRBV7-8,-,few,TRBJ1-4,TGTGCCAGCAGCGTCGGTGAAAAACTGTTTTTT,CASSVGEKLFF
TRBV29-1,TRBD2,-,TRBJ2-7,TGCAGCGTTGATGGGACTAGCGGGCCCCACGAGCAGTACTTC,CSVDGTSGPHEQYF
TRBV27,TRBD2,few,TRBJ2-7,TGTGCCAGCAGTTTGGGGATAGCGGGAGCGGTATACGAGCAGTACTTC,CASSLGIAGAVYEQYF
TRBV12-5,TRBD1,-,TRBJ1-1,TGTGCTAGTGGTTCCCGACAGGGACCTAACACTGAAGCTTTCTTT,CASGSRQGPNTEAFF
TRBV28,TRBD1,-,TRBJ1-6,TGTGCCAGCAGGCTCTTAGCAGGGGGCTTAGGTTCACCCCTCCACTTT,CASRLLAGGLGSPLHF
TRBV2,TRBD1,-,TRBJ1-2,TGTGCCAGCAGGCCCCGGGACAGTTACTATGGCTACACCTTC,CASRPRDSYYGYTF
TRBV27,TRBD2,-,TRBJ2-1,TGTGCCAGCAGGCCCCTCAGGGAGGGCTCCTACAATGAGCAGTTCTTC,CASRPLREGSYNEQFF
TRBV7-8,-,-,TRBJ2-6,TGTGCCAGCAGCTTAGACAGGGCTGGGGCCAACGTCCTGACTTTC,CASSLDRAGANVLTF
TRBV27,-,-,TRBJ2-7,TGTGCCAGCAGTCCACCACTCGGCGAGCAGTACTTC,CASSPPLGEQYF
TRBV18,TRBD1,-,TRBJ2-6,TGTGCCAGCTCTCCGGTAGTACAGGGGGTTGGGGCCAACGTCCTGACTTTC,CASSPVVQGVGANVLTF
TRBV5-1,-,-,TRBJ1-3,TGCGCCAGCAGCTTACAGGGTTCTGGAAACACCATATATTTT,CASSLQGSGNTIYF
TRBV4-3,TRBD2,-,TRBJ2-7,TGCGCCAGCAGCCAAGAGCGAGGGACTAGCGGTACCTACGAGCAGTACTTC,CASSQERGTSGTYEQYF
TRBV28,-,-,TRBJ1-1,TGTGCCATCTTCGCGGGGCACTCGGTCGAAACTGAAGCTTTCTTT,CAIFAGHSVETEAFF
TRBV28,-,once,TRBJ2-7,TGTGCCAGCAGGGGGTTAGCGCACGAGCAGTACTTC,CASRGLAHEQYF
TRBV6-5,TRBD1,-,TRBJ1-2,TGTGCCAGCAGTCAGGGACAGCTCTATGGCTACACCTTC,CASSQGQLYGYTF
TRBV7-2,TRBD1,-,TRBJ1-4,TGTGCCAGCAGCCCGGGACAGCTCAATGAAAAACTGTTTTTT,CASSPGQLNEKLFF
TRBV10-3,-,-,TRBJ2-7,TGTGCCATCAGTGCGTGGGGCGCAGGGGTCAAGGGGGAGCAGTACTTC,CAISAWGAGVKGEQYF
TRBV28,TRBD1,many,TRBJ1-5,TGTGCCAGCAGTCTCGGGACAGGGGTCGTTCAGCCCCAGCATTTT,CASSLGTGVVQPQHF
TRBV27,-,-,TRBJ2-7,TGTGCCAGCAGACAGGGGGAGGGATACGAGCAGTACTTC,CASRQGEGYEQYF
TRBV16,TRBD2,-,TRBJ2-7,TGTGCCAGCAGCCAATCAGACTGGGCGGGAGCCTTTTACGAGCAGTACTTC,CASSQSDWAGAFYEQYF
TRBV27,TRBD2,-,TRBJ2-7,TGTGCCAGCAGTTTAAGGGGGACTAGTCTCGACGAGCAGTACTTC,CASSLRGTSLDEQYF
TRBV6-6,-,-,TRBJ1-3,TGTGCCAGCATACCGAGGAGGAACGTGGACACCATATATTTT,CASIPRRNVDTIYF
TRBV4-3,-,-,TRBJ1-5,TGCGCCAGCAGCCAAGATCGTAATCAGCCCCAGCATTTT,CASSQDRNQPQHF
TRBV6-5,TRBD1,-,TRBJ1-6,TGTGCCAGCAGGGACAGGGACTCACCCCTCCACTTT,CASRDRDSPLHF
TRBV14,-,few,TRBJ1-1,TGTGCCAGCAGCCAAGCAGGGGCCGCTGAAGCTTTCTTT,CASSQAGAAEAFF
TRBV4-3,-,many,TRBJ1-3,TGCGCCAGCAGCCAAGTGTATGGCCCTGGAAACACCATATATTTT,CASSQVYGPGNTIYF
TRBV14,-,-,TRBJ2-7,TGTGCCAGCAGCCAAGGGGCCCCCAAGTACCTCCTAAACGAGCAGTACTTC,CASSQGAPKYLLNEQYF
TRBV7-9,-,-,TRBJ2-7,TGTGCCAGCAGCTTAGGTCCTCCCTACGAGCAGTACTTC,CASSLGPPYEQYF
TRBV15,-,-,TRBJ1-1,TGTGCCACCAGCCTAGATGGAGTTGAAGCTTTCTTT,CATSLDGVEAFF
TRBV6-5,TRBD1,-,TRBJ2-1,TGTGCCAGCAGGTACAGGGGGCTAAGTTCCTACAATGAGCAGTTCTTC,CASRYRGLSSYNEQFF
TRBV29-1,TRBD1,-,TRBJ1-1,TGCAGCGCCGTCCGGGACAGGGGTGCTTTCTTT,CSAVRDRGAFF
TRBV6-6,-,-,TRBJ1-5,TGTGCCAGCAGTCTCTCGGCAGGGCATCAGCCCCAGCATTTT,CASSLSAGHQPQHF
TRBV19,TRBD2,-,TRBJ2-3,TGTGCCAGTAGCGCAGCCCGCCCGGGACTAGCGGATAACCGTCGAAGCACAGATACGCAGTATTTT,CASSAARPGLADNRRSTDTQYF
TRBV5-5,-,-,TRBJ1-1,TGTGCCAGCAGACTCCGACAGGCCTCCATGAACACTGAAGCTTTCTTT,CASRLRQASMNTEAFF
TRBV5-5,TRBD1,-,TRBJ2-5,TGTGCCAGCAGCTTGGAGCCATGGACAGGGGGCGCGTTTCGCCAAGAGACCCAGTACTTC,CASSLEPWTGGAFRQETQYF
TRBV28,TRBD1,once,TRBJ1-5,TGTGCCAGCAGTTCAAGTGGACAGGGCGATCAGCCCCAGCATTTT,CASSSSGQGDQPQHF